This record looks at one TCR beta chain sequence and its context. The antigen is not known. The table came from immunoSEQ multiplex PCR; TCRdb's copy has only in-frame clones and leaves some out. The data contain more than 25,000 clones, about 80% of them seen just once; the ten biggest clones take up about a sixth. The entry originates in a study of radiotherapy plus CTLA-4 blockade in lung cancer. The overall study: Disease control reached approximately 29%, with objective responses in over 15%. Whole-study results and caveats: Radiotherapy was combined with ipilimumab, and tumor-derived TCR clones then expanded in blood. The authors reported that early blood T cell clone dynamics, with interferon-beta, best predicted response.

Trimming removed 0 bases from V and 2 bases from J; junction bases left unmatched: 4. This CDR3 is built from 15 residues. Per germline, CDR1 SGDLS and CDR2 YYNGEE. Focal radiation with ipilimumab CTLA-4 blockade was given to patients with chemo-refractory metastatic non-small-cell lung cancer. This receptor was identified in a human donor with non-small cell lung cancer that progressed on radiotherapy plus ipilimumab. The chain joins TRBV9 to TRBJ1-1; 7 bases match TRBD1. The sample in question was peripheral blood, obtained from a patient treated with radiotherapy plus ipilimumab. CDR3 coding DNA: TGTGCCAGCAGCGTAGGGGGGACAGTCAACACTGAAGCTTTCTTT. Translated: CASSVGGTVNTEAFF.